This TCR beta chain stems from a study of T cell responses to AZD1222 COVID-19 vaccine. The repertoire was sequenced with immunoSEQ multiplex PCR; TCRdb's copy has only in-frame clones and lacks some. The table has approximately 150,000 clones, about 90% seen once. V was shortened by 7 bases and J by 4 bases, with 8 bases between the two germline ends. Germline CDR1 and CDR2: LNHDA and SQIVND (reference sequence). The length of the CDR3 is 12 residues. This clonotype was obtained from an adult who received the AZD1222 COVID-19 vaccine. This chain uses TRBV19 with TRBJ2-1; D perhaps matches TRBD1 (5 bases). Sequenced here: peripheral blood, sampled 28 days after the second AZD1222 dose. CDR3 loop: CASNSGYNEQFF. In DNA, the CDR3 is TGTGCCAGTAATTCAGGGTACAATGAGCAGTTCTTC.